This T cell receptor beta chain appears in the sequencing data of a study of a mutant IDH1 vaccine in newly diagnosed glioma. This table comes from immunoSEQ multiplex PCR, and its TCRdb copy is limited to in-frame clones, with some not included. The table has some 30,000 clones, roughly 78% seen once. Sample time point: week 11, during vaccination. In every dose of vaccine, 300 ug of mutant IDH1 20-mer peptide was given alongside topical imiquimod. V lost 5 bases and J 4 bases, leaving 12 bases between the germline ends. Germline V gives CDR1 SGHAT, CDR2 FQDESV (reference sequence). The CDR3 totals 13 residues. Points on this clone: Its specificity is unknown.

The chain uses TRBV11-1 and TRBJ2-7; no reliable D call. Sequenced here: PBMCs, sampled from a glioma patient whose treatment included an IDH1 peptide vaccine. The clonotype comes from a young man with glioma. The CDR3 spells CASSGQNEYEQYF. The CDR3 nucleotides read TGTGCCAGCAGCGGCCAGAATGAATACGAGCAGTACTTC.